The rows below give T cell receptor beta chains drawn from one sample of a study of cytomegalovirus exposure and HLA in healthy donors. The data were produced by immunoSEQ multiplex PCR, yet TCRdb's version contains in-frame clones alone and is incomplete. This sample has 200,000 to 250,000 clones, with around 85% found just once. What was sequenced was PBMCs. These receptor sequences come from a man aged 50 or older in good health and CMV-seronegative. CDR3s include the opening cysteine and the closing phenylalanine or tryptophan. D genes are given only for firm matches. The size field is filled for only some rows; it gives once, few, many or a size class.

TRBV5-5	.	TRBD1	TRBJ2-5	CASSPWDSVQETQYF	TGTGCCAGCAGCCCGTGGGACAGTGTGCAGGAGACCCAGTACTTC
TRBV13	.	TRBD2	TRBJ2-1	CASSPRGWPADEQFF	TGTGCCAGCAGCCCGCGGGGGTGGCCCGCCGATGAGCAGTTCTTC
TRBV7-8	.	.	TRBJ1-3	CASSLATRGKGNTIYF	TGTGCCAGCAGCTTAGCCACAAGGGGGAAAGGAAACACCATATATTTT
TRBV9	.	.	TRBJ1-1	CASSSDRKNTEAFF	TGTGCCAGCAGCTCAGACAGGAAAAACACTGAAGCTTTCTTT
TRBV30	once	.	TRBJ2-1	CAWRRHTRGNEQFF	TGTGCCTGGAGACGGCACACTCGGGGCAATGAGCAGTTCTTC
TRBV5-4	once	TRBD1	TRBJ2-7	CASSGQGPYEQYF	TGTGCCAGCAGCGGACAGGGCCCGTACGAGCAGTACTTC
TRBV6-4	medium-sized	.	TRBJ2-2	CASSDSETGELFF	TGTGCCAGCAGTGATTCCGAGACCGGGGAGCTGTTTTTT
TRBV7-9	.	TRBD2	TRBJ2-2	CASRSGTSGPANTGELFF	TGTGCCAGCAGGTCCGGGACTAGCGGACCGGCGAACACCGGGGAGCTGTTTTTT
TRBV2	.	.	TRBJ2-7	CASRSGGLVEQYF	TGTGCCAGCAGATCCGGGGGGCTCGTCGAGCAGTACTTC
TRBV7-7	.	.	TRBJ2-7	CASSLERGSSYEQYF	TGTGCTAGCAGCTTAGAACGGGGGAGCTCCTACGAGCAGTACTTC
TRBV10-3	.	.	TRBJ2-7	CAISRDSTLEQYF	TGTGCCATCAGCCGGGACTCCACCTTAGAGCAGTACTTC
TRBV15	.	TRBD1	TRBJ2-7	CATSNDRVEQYF	TGTGCCACCAGCAATGACAGGGTTGAGCAGTACTTC
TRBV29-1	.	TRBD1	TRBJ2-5	CSVVSGGRETQYF	TGCAGCGTTGTCTCAGGGGGTAGAGAGACCCAGTACTTC
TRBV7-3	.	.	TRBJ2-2	CASSLRRDLAGELFF	TGTGCCAGCAGCCTCCGGCGGGACCTGGCCGGGGAGCTGTTTTTT
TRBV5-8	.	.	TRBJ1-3	CASSLALRGRNTIYF	TGTGCCAGCAGCTTGGCCTTAAGGGGAAGAAACACCATATATTTT
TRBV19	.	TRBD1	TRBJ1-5	CASRDRFKREPQHF	TGTGCCAGTAGGGACAGGTTCAAGCGTGAGCCCCAGCATTTT
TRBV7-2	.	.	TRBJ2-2	CASSFPPPGELFF	TGTGCCAGCAGCTTCCCTCCCCCCGGGGAGCTGTTTTTT
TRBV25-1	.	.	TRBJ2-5	CASSDPGRGQETQYF	TGTGCCAGCAGTGACCCGGGTAGGGGCCAAGAGACCCAGTACTTC
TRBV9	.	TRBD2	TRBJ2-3	CASSFSGRPADTQYF	TGTGCCAGCAGCTTTAGCGGGAGACCTGCAGATACGCAGTATTTT
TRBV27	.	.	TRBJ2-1	CASSLASHTHNEQFF	TGTGCCAGCAGCCTAGCGAGCCACACCCACAATGAGCAGTTCTTC
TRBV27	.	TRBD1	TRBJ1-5	CASSPWTGSNQPQHF	TGTGCCAGCAGTCCGTGGACAGGAAGCAATCAGCCCCAGCATTTT
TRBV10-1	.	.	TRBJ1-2	CASRSQGQGGYTF	TGCGCCAGCAGATCTCAGGGGCAAGGTGGCTACACCTTC
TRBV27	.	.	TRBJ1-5	CASRRTQGNQPQHF	TGTGCCAGCAGACGCACCCAGGGGAACCAGCCCCAGCATTTT
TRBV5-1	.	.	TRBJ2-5	CASSLDRAGGTQYF	TGCGCCAGCAGCTTGGATCGAGCCGGTGGGACCCAGTACTTC
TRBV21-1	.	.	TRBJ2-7	CASSKLPGLSYEQYF	TGTGCCAGCAGCAAACTCCCGGGACTCTCCTACGAGCAGTACTTC
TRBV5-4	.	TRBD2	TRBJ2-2	CASSLGLAGPGELFF	TGTGCCAGCAGCCTGGGACTAGCCGGACCCGGGGAGCTGTTTTTT
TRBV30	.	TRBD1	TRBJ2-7	CAWSVYRGPYEQYF	TGTGCCTGGAGTGTATACAGGGGCCCCTACGAGCAGTACTTC
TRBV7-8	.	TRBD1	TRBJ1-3	CASSSQTGLRASSGNTIYF	TGTGCCAGCAGCTCACAGACAGGGCTCAGGGCGAGCTCTGGAAACACCATATATTTT
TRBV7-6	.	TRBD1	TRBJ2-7	CASSPVTGFRSYEQYF	TGTGCCAGCAGCCCGGTGACAGGGTTCCGTTCCTACGAGCAGTACTTC
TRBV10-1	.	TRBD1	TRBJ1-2	CASIISRDRDIVYGYTF	TGCGCCAGCATTATCAGTCGGGACAGGGATATTGTTTACGGCTACACCTTC
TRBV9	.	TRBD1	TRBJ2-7	CASSVSGGPLPYEQYF	TGTGCCAGCAGCGTATCAGGGGGCCCACTTCCCTACGAGCAGTACTTC
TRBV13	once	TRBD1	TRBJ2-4	CASSPRQGVYKNIQYF	TGTGCCAGCAGCCCCCGACAGGGTGTTTACAAAAACATTCAGTACTTC
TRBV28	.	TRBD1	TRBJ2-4	CASIKGPDRVQYF	TGTGCCAGCATAAAAGGGCCGGACAGGGTTCAGTACTTC
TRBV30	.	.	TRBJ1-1	CAWSLQGNTEAFF	TGCGCCTGGAGTTTACAGGGAAATACTGAAGCTTTCTTT
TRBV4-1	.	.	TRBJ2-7	CASSLSPRTGDYEQYF	TGCGCCAGCAGCCTCTCCCCTAGGACGGGGGACTACGAGCAGTACTTC
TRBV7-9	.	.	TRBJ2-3	CASSLGFLAIVSTDTQYF	TGTGCCAGCAGCTTAGGATTCCTAGCAATAGTTAGCACAGATACGCAGTATTTT
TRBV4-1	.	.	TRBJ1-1	CASSPLVTEVGTEAFF	TGCGCCAGCAGCCCCCTGGTGACAGAGGTGGGCACTGAAGCTTTCTTT
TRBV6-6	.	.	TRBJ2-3	CASELAVADTQYF	TGTGCCAGCGAACTAGCTGTTGCGGATACGCAGTATTTT
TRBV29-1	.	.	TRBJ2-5	CSSGGAGETQYF	TGCAGCTCCGGTGGGGCCGGGGAGACCCAGTACTTC
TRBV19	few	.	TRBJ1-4	CASSSGQNNEKLFF	TGTGCCAGTAGTAGTGGCCAGAATAATGAAAAACTGTTTTTT